This TCR beta chain was documented in a study of blood T cell repertoires in COVID-19. For the study at large: From the United States, Italy and Spain came samples of acute and convalescent COVID-19.

Clones were sequenced by immunoSEQ multiplex PCR, and TCRdb holds only the in-frame ones, with some missing. In the table there are tens of thousands of clones, approximately 81% of which are singletons. Germline V gives CDR1 GTSNPN, CDR2 SVGIG (reference sequence). V was trimmed by 5 bases and J by 1 base, leaving 10 bases between them. The CDR3 sequence is 13 residues long. Specimen: peripheral blood. The V and J genes are TRBV30 and TRBJ2-3, with D possibly matching TRBD2 (6 bases). The receptor was derived from an elderly man with acute or convalescent COVID-19. CDR3 sequence (DNA): TGTGCCTGGGGGTCTAGCGGCACAGATACGCAGTATTTT. Translated: CAWGSSGTDTQYF.